Listed here are 6 T cell receptor beta chains from one sample, sequenced in a study of blood T cells in healthy people across ages. Primers used in a second PCR of about 7 to 12 cycles were a sample-barcoded 5' primer and a J-beta primer mix. TCRdb independently ran MiXCR on the 5' RACE reads; one entry per CDR3 protein. The repertoire holds approximately 2,000,000 distinct CDR3 sequences, with approximately 39% as singletons. Sequences were obtained from blood. These receptor sequences come from a human donor in good health.

This clonotype appeared a single time. The CDR3 DNA is TGCGCCAGCAGAATCGACTCAGGTTCGTCCAATGAAAAACTGTTTTTT. Translating gives CASRIDSGSSNEKLFF. The gene calls are TRBV5-1 and TRBJ1-4; D not resolved. Germline CDR1 SGHRS, CDR2 YFSETQ. The CDR3 extends over 16 amino acids. Deletions cut 5 bases from V and 5 bases from J, with 19 bases between.

The CDR3 loop reads CASSVAGTYNEQFF. CDR3 sequence (DNA): TGTGCCAGCAGCGTGGCAGGGACCTACAATGAGCAGTTCTTC. V and J are TRBV9 and TRBJ2-1, with a tentative D call TRBD1 (5 bases). V lost 2 bases, J lost 2 bases, and 8 bases lay in between. This CDR3 region has 14 residues. CDR1 is SGDLS, CDR2 YYNGEE, per germline.

The J gene is TRBJ2-1, the V gene TRBV10-3; D call uncertain. The CDR3 has 13 amino acids. V lost 3 bases to trimming and J lost 2 bases, with 5 bases between them. Germline CDR1 is ENHRY and CDR2 is SYGVKD. In DNA, the CDR3 is TGTGCCATCAGTGACTTAGCCTACAATGAGCAGTTCTTC. Its translation is CAISDLAYNEQFF.

V usage is TRBV20-1 and J usage is TRBJ2-3; 9 bases are shared with TRBD1. Germline trimming cut 8 bases from V and 3 bases from J; bases unmatched to any gene: 12. The CDR3 is 15 residues long. From germline, CDR1 is DFQATT and CDR2 SNEGSKA (reference sequence). The DNA of the CDR3 is TGCAGTTGGATGAGGACAGGGGATGTAACAGATACGCAGTATTTT. Translating gives CSWMRTGDVTDTQYF.

The rearrangement links TRBV7-9 to TRBJ2-5; D gene ambiguous. Trimming stripped 4 bases from V and 1 base from J, with 13 bases between. Germline lookup yields CDR1 SEHNR and CDR2 FQNEAQ (reference sequence). This CDR3 spans 15 amino acids. CDR3 nucleotide sequence: TGTGCCAGCAGCTCTAGAACGACCCTCCAAGAGACCCAGTACTTC. Translated, it gives CASSSRTTLQETQYF.

This clonotype was found a few times. The chain employs TRBV25-1 and TRBJ2-3; possible D gene TRBD2, 5 bases. Trimming took 2 bases from V and 2 from J, leaving 14 bases between them. The CDR3 is 16 amino acids. The germline gives CDR1 MGHDK, CDR2 SYGVNS. CDR3 DNA sequence: TGTGCCAGCAGTGAACCGGAAGGGAGATACACAGATACGCAGTATTTT. Residues: CASSEPEGRYTDTQYF.